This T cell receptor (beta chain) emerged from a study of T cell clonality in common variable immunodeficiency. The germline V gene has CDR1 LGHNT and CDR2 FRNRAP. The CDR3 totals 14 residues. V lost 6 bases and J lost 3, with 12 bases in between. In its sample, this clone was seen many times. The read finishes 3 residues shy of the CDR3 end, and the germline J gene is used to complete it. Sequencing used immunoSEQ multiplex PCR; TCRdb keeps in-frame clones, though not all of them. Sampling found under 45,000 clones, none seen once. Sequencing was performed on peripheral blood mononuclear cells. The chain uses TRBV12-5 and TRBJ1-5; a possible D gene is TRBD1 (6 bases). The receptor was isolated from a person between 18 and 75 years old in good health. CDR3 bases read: TGTGCTAGTGGCCCGGACAGCTACAATCAGCCC. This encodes CASGPDSYNQP. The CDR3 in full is CASGPDSYNQPQHF.